This record looks at one T cell receptor beta chain sequence and its context. Sequenced by immunoSEQ multiplex PCR; TCRdb stores in-frame clones only, minus some. The table records around 250,000 clones, around 86% of them present only once. The sample comes from a study of blood T cell repertoires in COVID-19. Study-wide context: Nucleic acid was either cDNA or gDNA, and it came from T cells, B-cell-depleted T cells, or PBMCs.

This CDR3 is 15 amino acids long. Losses at the gene ends were 1 base for V and 3 bases for J; bases not matched to a gene: 5. Germline CDR1 reads SGHNT; CDR2 reads YYREEE (reference sequence). This sequence originates from a man aged 40-49 years with active or convalescent COVID-19. The chain couples TRBV5-4 to TRBJ2-3; 7 positions agree with TRBD2. The source material was peripheral blood. CDR3 residues: CASSLTSEETDTQYF. In nucleotides, the CDR3 is TGTGCCAGCAGCTTGACTAGCGAGGAGACAGATACGCAGTATTTT.